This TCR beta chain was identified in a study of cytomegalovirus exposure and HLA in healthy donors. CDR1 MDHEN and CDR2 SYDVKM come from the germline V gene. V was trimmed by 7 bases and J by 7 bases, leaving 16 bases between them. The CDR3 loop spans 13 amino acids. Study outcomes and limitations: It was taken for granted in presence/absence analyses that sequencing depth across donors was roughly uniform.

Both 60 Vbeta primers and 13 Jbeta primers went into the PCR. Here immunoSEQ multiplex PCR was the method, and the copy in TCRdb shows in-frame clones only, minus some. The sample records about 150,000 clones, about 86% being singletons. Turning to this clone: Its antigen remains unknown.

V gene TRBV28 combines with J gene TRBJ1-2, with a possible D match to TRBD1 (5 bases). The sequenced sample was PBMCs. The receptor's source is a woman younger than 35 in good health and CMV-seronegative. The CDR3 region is CASINIQGFGYTF. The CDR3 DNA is TGTGCCAGCATCAACATCCAGGGATTTGGCTACACCTTC.